This T cell receptor (beta chain) was retrieved from a study of T cells in localized non-small cell lung cancer. Only a few counts were recorded for this clone. V was clipped by 4 bases and J by 3 bases, with 19 bases between them. This CDR3 contains 16 residues. Germline CDR1 reads SGHAT; CDR2 reads FQNNGV. Only in-frame clones appear in the TCRdb table, and some are missing; sequencing was by immunoSEQ multiplex PCR. The table includes 65,000 to 80,000 clones, about 81% detected once. The TCR was taken from a female donor older than 55 with stage I lung adenocarcinoma. Sequencing was performed on peripheral blood, taken before any cancer treatment. The chain is built from TRBV11-2 and TRBJ2-7; D assignment may be TRBD1 or TRBD2 (6 bases each). The CDR3 DNA reads as TGTGCCAGCAGCTCGATACGGGGGCAGGGGTTCTACGAGCAGTACTTC. Its translation is CASSSIRGQGFYEQYF.